This TCR beta chain was captured by sequencing in a study of T cell responses to AZD1222 COVID-19 vaccine. Study results and caveats: Reports indicate that nearly half of spike-specific TCRs are directed at unmutated variant regions. Repertoire collection took place solely once the T cell response had peaked. The donor group comprised mostly white British people and more females; the analysis possibly underestimated clonal diversity.

The method was immunoSEQ multiplex PCR; TCRdb's version includes in-frame clones alone and lacks a portion of them. The sample consists of roughly 87,000 clones, more than 70% of them appearing once. The ends lost 5 bases at V and 5 bases at J; junction bases unmatched: 11. CDR3 size: 15 residues. CDR1 and CDR2 (germline): SEHNR, FQNEAQ (reference sequence). Second-dose timings of about 4 or about 12 weeks were pooled. Comments on this clone: Antigen: not known.

Sequencing used peripheral blood, obtained 28 days after the second AZD1222 dose. The chain links TRBV7-9 to TRBJ2-7; 8 bases are shared with TRBD1. The TCR was taken from an adult who received the AZD1222 COVID-19 vaccine. CDR3 sequence: CASSQNRDRRDEQYF. In DNA form, the CDR3 reads TGTGCCAGCAGCCAAAACCGGGACAGGAGAGACGAGCAGTACTTC.